This TCR beta chain stems from a study of T cells in Graves' hyperthyroidism and ophthalmopathy. Using RNA transcripts as the source, TCR beta CDR3 regions were amplified. With the HTBI primer set, the TCR CDR3 went through a first round of RT-PCR. TCRdb recomputed calls from the multiplex PCR reads with MiXCR, one row per CDR3 protein. The sample includes roughly 380,000 distinct CDR3 sequences, 13% of them seen just once. This CDR3 is 14 amino acids long. Germline V CDR1 and CDR2: DFQATT, SNEGSKA (reference sequence). V was pared by 2 bases and J by 0 bases, with 5 bases between. The TCR originated in a man aged 25 to 40 with Graves' hyperthyroidism that later progressed to Graves' ophthalmopathy. The sample comprised blood. J is TRBJ1-6 and V is TRBV20-1; D gene unclear. The CDR3 here is CSARLDSYNSPLHF. The CDR3 nucleotides are TGCAGTGCTAGACTGGACTCCTATAATTCACCCCTCCACTTT.